This TCR beta chain was captured by sequencing in a study of cytomegalovirus exposure and HLA in healthy donors. A remark on this clone: Its antigen is unidentified.

Findings and caveats of the study: HLA-A and HLA-B allele assignments for most subjects were reportedly predicted accurately using TCR beta sequences. Within an earlier analysis, most TCR beta V segments proved productive either about 87% or about 30% of the time.

60 Vbeta and 13 Jbeta primers were used in PCR. Here immunoSEQ multiplex PCR was the method, and the copy in TCRdb shows in-frame clones only, minus some. Of about 140,000 clones in the sample, roughly 74% are singletons; the top ten hold about 6.8%. Sequencing was performed on PBMCs. The origin of this receptor is a woman between 40 and 50 years old in good health and CMV-seropositive.

Written as DNA, the CDR3 is TGTGCCAGCAGTCCGTCGAGCGGGGGGGACAATGAGCAGTTCTTC. Amino acid sequence: CASSPSSGGDNEQFF. J is TRBJ2-1 and V is TRBV28; TRBD2 matches 10 bases. V gave up 5 bases and J gave up 5 bases; unmatched junction bases: 6. Germline lookup yields CDR1 MDHEN and CDR2 SYDVKM. CDR3 length equals 15 residues.